This T cell receptor (beta chain) originates from a study of blood T cell repertoires in COVID-19. Study background: From T cells, B-cell-depleted T cells, or PBMCs came the material, which was cDNA or gDNA.

V lost 6 bases to trimming and J lost 4 bases; unmatched junction nucleotides: 6. This CDR3 spans 14 amino acids. CDR1 SQVTM and CDR2 ANQGSEA come from the germline V gene. Sequenced by immunoSEQ multiplex PCR; TCRdb stores in-frame clones only, minus some. In the table there are approximately 92,000 clones, 55% to 80% of which are singletons. The specimen sequenced was peripheral blood. The genes are TRBV29-1 and TRBJ2-3; 11 bases map to TRBD1. This receptor was obtained from an older woman in a cohort sampled during active or convalescent COVID-19. CDR3 coding DNA: TGCAGCGTGGCCGGGACAGGGGGTGCAGATACGCAGTATTTT. Translated, it gives CSVAGTGGADTQYF.